One sample yielded the 25 T cell receptor beta chains listed below, sequenced in a study of regulatory T cells in long-lasting Graves disease. HTBI primers from iRepertoire and Arm-PCR of CDR3 regions yielded the TCR beta libraries. MiXCR, applied by TCRdb to the multiplex PCR reads, yields one record per CDR3 protein. The table records approximately 470,000 distinct CDR3 sequences, roughly 20% of them present only once. Time point meaning: persistent/refractory GD, antithyroid drugs over 5 years with positive TRAb. Scientists built the TCR library using RNA that was extracted from PBMCs. The specimen was peripheral blood mononuclear cells (PBMCs), collected when the disease was refractory, from a patient treated with antithyroid drugs. These receptor sequences come from a female donor with Graves disease.

In regard to this clonotype: A read error is possible here, since a much larger clone lies one base away. The chain employs TRBV15 and TRBJ2-5; TRBD1 agrees at 7 bases. The CDR3 length is 15 residues. Germline V gene data show CDR1 as LNHNV and CDR2 as YYDKDF (reference sequence). CDR3 sequence reads: CATGRAMTGRETQYF. CDR3 nucleotide sequence: TGTGCCACCGGCAGAGCAATGACAGGGCGGGAGACCCAGTACTTC.

A few counts support this clonotype. The rearrangement uses TRBV28 and TRBJ2-7; 8 bases fit TRBD1. CDR3 length: 14 amino acids. Germline CDR1 reads MDHEN; CDR2 reads SYDVKM. V gave up 11 bases and J gave up 3 bases; unmatched junction bases: 12. Here the CDR3 DNA reads TGTGCCTCGTCAGGGGGCGCGGCAGGCTACGAGCAGTACTTC. This sequence encodes CASSGGAAGYEQYF.

This clonotype was counted between two and nine times. This chain uses TRBV9 with TRBJ2-7; perhaps D is TRBD1 or TRBD2 (6 bases each). V lost 2 bases to trimming and J lost 2 bases, with 11 bases between them. The CDR3 is made up of 14 amino acids. Germline lookup yields CDR1 SGDLS and CDR2 YYNGEE. DNA for the CDR3: TGTGCCAGCAGCGTCGGCGGGGACACCTACGAGCAGTACTTC. It specifies CASSVGGDTYEQYF.

This clonotype has ten or more counts. V is TRBV6-2 or TRBV6-3 and J is TRBJ2-7; D perhaps matches TRBD1 (5 bases). CDR3 length: 15 residues. V dropped 1 base and J dropped 0 bases, with 10 bases sitting between them. Germline CDR1 and CDR2: MNHEY and SVGEGT. CDR3 DNA sequence: TGTGCCAGCAGTTACTTTACAGGTAGCTCCTACGAGCAGTACTTC. It codes for CASSYFTGSSYEQYF.

This clonotype was observed at least ten times. J is TRBJ2-5 and V is TRBV2, with a tentative D call TRBD2 (6 bases). The CDR3 length is 12 residues. Germline V gene sequence: CDR1 SNHLY, CDR2 FYNNEI. The ends were cut back, 0 bases at V and 7 bases at J, with 6 bases in the middle. As DNA, the CDR3 is TGTGCCAGCAGTGAAGCGCGGGGGACCCAGTACTTC. It yields the protein CASSEARGTQYF.

The chain employs TRBV5-1 and TRBJ2-7, with 8 bases identical to TRBD1. Germline CDR1 and CDR2: SGHRS and YFSETQ. V lost 4 bases to trimming and J lost 2 bases; unmatched junction nucleotides: 2. There are 13 residues in the CDR3. DNA of the CDR3: TGCGCCAGCAGCGTGGACAGGGCCTACGAGCAGTACTTC. Protein: CASSVDRAYEQYF.

The chain combines TRBV6-1 with TRBJ1-5, with a tentative D call TRBD1 (6 bases). V was shortened by 6 bases and J by 2 bases, with 11 bases between the two germline ends. The CDR3 sequence is 14 residues long. Germline V CDR1 and CDR2: MNHNS, SASEGT. The CDR3: CASSRGRGNQPQHF. Written as DNA, the CDR3 is TGTGCCAGCAGCCGGGGGCGCGGCAATCAGCCCCAGCATTTT.

This clonotype was observed a handful of times. The chain links TRBV19 to TRBJ2-2; TRBD2 matches at 8 bases. Germline loops: CDR1 LNHDA, CDR2 SQIVND (reference sequence). This CDR3 contains 17 residues. V was clipped by 5 bases and J by 1 base; unmatched bases: 9. The CDR3 is CASSPAGTSGNTGELFF. CDR3 nucleotides: TGTGCCAGTAGTCCCGCGGGAACTAGCGGGAACACCGGGGAGCTGTTTTTT.

The chain recombines TRBV27 with TRBJ2-2; 8 positions agree with TRBD1. The CDR3 spans 15 residues. Germline-derived CDR1 and CDR2 are MNHEY and SMNVEV (reference sequence). With V trimmed by 6 bases and J by 2 bases, 5 bases remained unmatched. In DNA form, the CDR3 reads TGTGCCAGCAGATTAGGACAGGGCAACACCGGGGAGCTGTTTTTT. This encodes CASRLGQGNTGELFF.

The rearrangement links TRBV6-5 to TRBJ1-5; tentatively, D is TRBD1 (6 bases). The CDR3 sequence is 13 residues long. V lost 4 bases, J lost 7 bases, and 11 bases lay in between. CDR1 is MNHEY and CDR2 is SVGAGI in the germline V gene. Here the CDR3 DNA reads TGTGCCAGCAGTTCACAGGGTTTACAGCCCCAGCATTTT. Residues: CASSSQGLQPQHF.

This clonotype occurred a few times. The gene calls are TRBV9 and TRBJ2-5; 7 bases are a match to TRBD2. V gave up 7 bases and J gave up 5 bases; unmatched junction bases: 11. In germline, CDR1 is SGDLS, CDR2 YYNGEE. The CDR3 totals 14 residues. CDR3 amino acids: CASASAGAGETQYF. CDR3 coding DNA: TGTGCCAGCGCCTCTGCGGGAGCGGGCGAGACCCAGTACTTC.

This chain links TRBV6-9 with TRBJ1-5; the D is unclear. The CDR3 contains 17 residues. Trimming pared 4 bases from V and 0 bases from J, leaving 16 bases between. Germline CDR1 and CDR2: MNHGY and SVAAGI. The CDR3 loop is CASSLGAYGGSNQPQHF. DNA for the CDR3: TGTGCCAGCAGTTTAGGAGCGTATGGAGGTAGCAATCAGCCCCAGCATTTT.

This clonotype appeared many times. The chain links TRBV6-5 to TRBJ1-4, with 10 bases that match TRBD1. V lost 2 bases, J lost 6 bases, and 6 bases stayed unmatched. The CDR3 loop spans 16 amino acids. CDR1 MNHEY and CDR2 SVGAGI come from the germline V gene. The CDR3 spells CASSYRRGTGDEKLFF. CDR3 coding DNA: TGTGCCAGCAGTTACCGTAGGGGGACAGGGGATGAAAAACTGTTTTTT.

Details on this clonotype: A much larger clone differs from this one at a single base, so this may be a read error. The V call is TRBV11-2, the J call TRBJ1-1; 7 bases map to TRBD1. CDR3 length: 15 amino acids. The V gene's germline CDR1 is SGHAT and CDR2 FQNNGV. Trimming removed 6 bases from V and 0 bases from J; junction bases left unmatched: 7. CDR3 amino acids: CASSMTGSVNTEAFF. The CDR3 DNA sequence: TGTGCCAGCAGTATGACAGGGAGCGTGAACACTGAAGCTTTCTTT. The full variable domain, in which reference TRBV11-2 and TRBJ1-1 provide the parts outside the CDR3, is EAGVAQSPRYKIIEKRQSVAFWCNPISGHATLYWYQQILGQGPKLLIQFQNNGVVDDSQLPKDRFSAERLKGVDSTLKIQPAKLEDSAVYLCASSMTGSVNTEAFFGQGTRLTVV.

This clonotype has ten or more counts. V gene TRBV6-5 combines with J gene TRBJ1-5; D is unclear. The CDR3 is made up of 14 amino acids. V shed 1 base and J shed 4 bases, with 8 bases lying between them. CDR1 and CDR2 from the germline V gene are MNHEY and SVGAGI. The CDR3 DNA follows: TGTGCCAGCAGTTACTATGCTGGTAATCAGCCCCAGCATTTT. Translation gives CASSYYAGNQPQHF.

This clonotype was seen at least ten times. CDR3 region: CSAFGQGDNSPLHF. For the CDR3, the DNA is TGCAGTGCTTTTGGACAGGGAGACAATTCACCCCTCCACTTT. The V gene is TRBV20-1, the J gene TRBJ1-6; 8 nucleotides match TRBD1. The V gene's germline CDR1 is DFQATT and CDR2 SNEGSKA (reference sequence). The trim removed 5 bases at V and 7 bases at J, leaving 7 bases unmatched. This CDR3 region has 14 residues.

This clonotype occurred many times. CDR3 protein: CASGHRRDYGYTF. Written as DNA, the CDR3 is TGTGCCAGCGGTCACAGGAGAGACTATGGCTACACCTTC. V gene TRBV28 combines with J gene TRBJ1-2; weak D call: TRBD1 (5 bases). CDR3 size: 13 residues. V was pared by 8 bases and J by 3 bases, with 13 bases between. In germline, CDR1 is MDHEN, CDR2 SYDVKM.

This clonotype was recorded many times. The rearrangement joins TRBV28 to TRBJ1-4; maybe TRBD1 (5 bases). The CDR3 totals 12 residues. The germline V gene has CDR1 MDHEN and CDR2 SYDVKM. V was pared by 5 bases and J by 7 bases, with 8 bases between. The CDR3 DNA follows: TGTGCCAGCAGTCGGGACGTTGAAAAACTGTTTTTT. It is translated as CASSRDVEKLFF.

This clonotype was observed many times. This chain links TRBV12-3 or TRBV12-4 with TRBJ1-5; D unclear. V lost 5 bases and J lost 2, with 16 bases in between. The CDR3 is 16 amino acids. The CDR3 DNA reads TGTGCCAGCAGTCAAAGACACATGTCGGGCAATCAGCCCCAGCATTTT. This sequence encodes CASSQRHMSGNQPQHF.

This chain joins TRBV3-1 and TRBJ1-4; D gene unclear. This CDR3 has 15 residues. Germline CDR1 is LGHDT and CDR2 is YNNKEL (reference sequence). V was clipped by 0 bases and J by 4 bases, with 9 bases between them. The CDR3, as DNA: TGTGCCAGCAGCCAAGATAGCAGCATTAATGAAAAACTGTTTTTT. Residues: CASSQDSSINEKLFF.

This clonotype was observed at least ten times. The chain uses TRBV10-3 and TRBJ2-5; TRBD2 might be the D (6 bases). The CDR3 sequence is 17 residues long. Trimming removed 3 bases from V and 5 bases from J, with 22 bases in between. Germline-derived CDR1 and CDR2 are ENHRY and SYGVKD. This chain's CDR3 is CAISEVLAVNGMETQYF. The CDR3 bases are TGTGCCATCAGTGAAGTACTAGCAGTTAATGGCATGGAGACCCAGTACTTC.

About this clonotype: This may arise from a read error, as a much more abundant clone is one base away. In this CDR3 the conserved last residue, phenylalanine or tryptophan, is missing, so a read error is likely. The V and J genes are TRBV6-1 and TRBJ1-2; 10 bases match TRBD1. V was clipped by 7 bases and J by 7 bases; unmatched bases: 18. The CDR3 sequence is 17 residues long. CDR1 is MNHNS and CDR2 is SASEGT in the germline V gene. The CDR3 DNA is TGTGCCAGCACCCGATGGGATTTCCGGGACAGGGGTTCTGGCTACACCCTC. This encodes CASTRWDFRDRGSGYTL.

This clonotype occurred a few times. The chain couples TRBV6-1 to TRBJ2-7, with D possibly being TRBD2 (7 bases). The CDR3 length is 15 residues. V was cut by 2 bases and J by 3 bases, with 14 bases left in between. Germline CDR1 is MNHNS and CDR2 is SASEGT. CDR3 nucleotide sequence: TGTGCCAGCAGTGAAATAGGGGGGGGGAACTACGAGCAGTACTTC. Translated, it gives CASSEIGGGNYEQYF.

Only one count was recorded for this clonotype. The gene calls are TRBV12-3 or TRBV12-4 and TRBJ1-1, with D maybe TRBD1 (6 bases). V was cut by 6 bases and J by 5 bases, with 19 bases left in between. CDR3 length equals 15 residues. CDR3 sequence: CASSSGTFMGTEAFF. CDR3 nucleotide sequence: TGTGCCAGCAGCTCTGGGACATTCATGGGAACTGAAGCTTTCTTT.

A remark on this clonotype: A much larger clone is a single base away; this may be a read error. The rearrangement joins TRBV27 to TRBJ2-7, with 15 nucleotides matching TRBD2. Germline CDR1 reads MNHEY; CDR2 reads SMNVEV (reference sequence). V lost 2 bases and J lost 2; bases outside the gene matches: 1. The CDR3 is made up of 16 amino acids. The CDR3 DNA reads TGTGCCAGCAGTTTAGGACTAGCGGGAGGGCCCTACGAGCAGTACTTC. This sequence encodes CASSLGLAGGPYEQYF.